The 12 T cell receptor beta chains listed next were all sequenced from one sample in a study of cytomegalovirus exposure and HLA in healthy donors. Amplification used 60 Vbeta primers and 13 Jbeta primers. Data came from immunoSEQ multiplex PCR; TCRdb stores just in-frame clones and leaves some out. The sample has 200,000 to 250,000 clones, 82% seen once; the top ten hold about 0.58%. Sequencing input: PBMCs. These receptors came from a woman between 40 and 55 years old in good health and CMV-seronegative.

The rearrangement uses TRBV11-2 and TRBJ1-4; D is perhaps TRBD1 (6 bases). Trimming removed 1 base from V and 3 bases from J, with 12 bases in between. Germline V CDR1 and CDR2: SGHAT, FQNNGV. The CDR3 has 16 amino acids. The CDR3 region has the DNA TGTGCCAGCAGCTTAGGAGCCACAGGGCCTAATGAAAAACTGTTTTTT. This encodes CASSLGATGPNEKLFF.

The chain joins TRBV19 to TRBJ1-6; D possibly corresponds to TRBD1 (6 bases). CDR1 and CDR2 (germline): LNHDA, SQIVND (reference sequence). The CDR3 consists of 14 residues. Deletions cut 2 bases from V and 8 bases from J, with 10 bases between. The CDR3: CASSIWAGDSPLHF. CDR3 DNA sequence: TGTGCCAGTAGTATATGGGCAGGGGATTCACCCCTCCACTTT. The whole variable domain, filled in from reference TRBV19 and TRBJ1-6, reads DGGITQSPKYLFRKEGQNVTLSCEQNLNHDAMYWYRQDPGQGLRLIYYSQIVNDFQKGDIAEGYSVSREKKESFPLTVTSAQKNPTAFYLCASSIWAGDSPLHFGNGTRLTVT.

The V and J genes are TRBV27 and TRBJ1-6, with a tentative D call TRBD1 (6 bases). V was cut by 7 bases and J by 2 bases, with 12 bases left in between. The germline CDR1 and CDR2 sequences are MNHEY and SMNVEV (reference sequence). This CDR3 region has 15 residues. DNA for the CDR3: TGTGCCAGCACGCGCCAGGGGCCCTATAATTCACCCCTCCACTTT. Protein: CASTRQGPYNSPLHF.

This clone occurred once. The chain uses TRBV28 and TRBJ1-1; D is unclear. Trimming took off 6 bases at V and 4 bases at J, with 9 bases between the two ends. CDR1 and CDR2 from the germline V gene are MDHEN and SYDVKM. The CDR3 covers 12 residues. The CDR3, as DNA: TGTGCCAGCAGCCCGCTGCGCACTGAAGCTTTCTTT. The encoded protein is CASSPLRTEAFF.

This clone has more than one count but fewer than ten. The chain is built from TRBV6-5 and TRBJ1-2, with TRBD1 matching 7 bases. The CDR3 contains 13 residues. Losses at the gene ends were 6 bases for V and 4 bases for J; bases not matched to a gene: 5. Looked up from germline, CDR1 is MNHEY and CDR2 is SVGAGI. The CDR3 loop reads CASSQGQLYGYTF. In DNA, the CDR3 is TGTGCCAGCAGCCAGGGACAGCTCTATGGCTACACCTTC.

This chain connects TRBV7-6 to TRBJ2-5, with a tentative D call TRBD1 (6 bases). Germline CDR1 and CDR2: SGHVS and FNYEAQ. V dropped 1 base and J dropped 2 bases, with 11 bases sitting between them. The CDR3 covers 15 residues. The CDR3 nucleotides read TGTGCCAGCAGCTTAGTACAGGGCTGGCAAGAGACCCAGTACTTC. Translation gives CASSLVQGWQETQYF.

V and J are TRBV5-1 and TRBJ1-1; a possible D gene is TRBD1 (6 bases). Per germline, CDR1 SGHRS and CDR2 YFSETQ. V lost 6 bases to trimming and J lost 6 bases, with 15 bases between them. CDR3 size: 13 residues. CDR3 in DNA: TGCGCCAGCACTGAAACAGGGACGGCTGAAGCTTTCTTT. Amino acids: CASTETGTAEAFF.

The chain employs TRBV19 and TRBJ2-1; TRBD2 matches 13 bases. V lost 3 bases to trimming and J lost 6 bases; unmatched junction nucleotides: 2. The CDR3 spans 15 residues. Per germline, CDR1 LNHDA and CDR2 SQIVND (reference sequence). CDR3 protein: CASSIGLAGANEQFF. The CDR3 nucleotides read TGTGCCAGTAGTATCGGACTAGCGGGGGCCAATGAGCAGTTCTTC.

This clone was detected once. The chain recombines TRBV30 with TRBJ2-1; possibly TRBD1 for D (5 bases). The CDR3 contains 12 residues. Germline V CDR1 and CDR2: GTSNPN, SVGIG (reference sequence). The V and J ends lost 1 base and 6 bases respectively, with 7 bases between them. This chain's CDR3 is CAWSGQGNEQFF. For the CDR3, the DNA is TGTGCCTGGAGTGGTCAGGGCAATGAGCAGTTCTTC.

The rearrangement joins TRBV11-1 to TRBJ2-5; D is possibly TRBD2 (5 bases). Trimming left V 3 bases short and J 5 bases short, with 7 bases between. CDR3 length equals 12 residues. Per the germline V gene, CDR1 is SGHAT and CDR2 is FQDESV (reference sequence). The CDR3 sequence: CASSFGGETQYF. The CDR3 DNA reads TGTGCCAGCAGCTTCGGCGGGGAGACCCAGTACTTC.

The chain combines TRBV19 with TRBJ1-1; 7 positions agree with TRBD1. Trimming took 6 bases from V and 1 from J; bases not matched to a gene: 2. The germline V gene encodes CDR1 LNHDA and CDR2 SQIVND (reference sequence). This CDR3 region has 13 residues. This CDR3 reads CASRTGANTEAFF. CDR3 nucleotide sequence: TGTGCCAGTAGAACAGGGGCGAACACTGAAGCTTTCTTT.

This rearrangement joins TRBV19 to TRBJ1-5, with D perhaps matching TRBD1 (5 bases). Trimming stripped 11 bases from V and 5 bases from J, with 25 bases between. CDR3 length equals 16 residues. Germline assignment: CDR1 LNHDA and CDR2 SQIVND (reference sequence). DNA of the CDR3: TGTGCCGGCACTATTTCGTTCCCGGGGGTCGATCAGCCCCAGCATTTT. Translating gives CAGTISFPGVDQPQHF.